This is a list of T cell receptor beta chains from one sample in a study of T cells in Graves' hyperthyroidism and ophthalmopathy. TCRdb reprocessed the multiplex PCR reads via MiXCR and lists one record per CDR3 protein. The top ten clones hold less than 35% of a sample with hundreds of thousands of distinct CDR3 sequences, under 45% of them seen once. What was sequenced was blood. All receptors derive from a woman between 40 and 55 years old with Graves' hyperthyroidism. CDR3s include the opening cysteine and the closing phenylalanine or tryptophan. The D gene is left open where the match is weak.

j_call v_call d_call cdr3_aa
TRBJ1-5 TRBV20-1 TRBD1 CSARGVQGNQPQHF
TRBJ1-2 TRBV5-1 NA CASGNGLEYGYTF
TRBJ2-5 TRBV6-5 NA CASSPGAMSSETQYF
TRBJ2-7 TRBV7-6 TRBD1 CASSVEGTVGYEQYF
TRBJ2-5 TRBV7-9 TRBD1 CASSLIGTGVVRTQYF
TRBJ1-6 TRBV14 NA CASSQGSHSSPLHF
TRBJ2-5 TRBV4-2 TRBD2 CASSFRAGELETQYF
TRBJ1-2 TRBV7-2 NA CASSITGRHGFYGYTF
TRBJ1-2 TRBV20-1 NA CSAQQDPYGYTF
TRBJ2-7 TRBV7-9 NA CASSRRGVYEQYF
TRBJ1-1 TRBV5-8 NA CASSLAGRGWEAFF
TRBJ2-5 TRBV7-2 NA CASSFGTPQETQYF
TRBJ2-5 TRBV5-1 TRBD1 CASSFQQGAQETQYF
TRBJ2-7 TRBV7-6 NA CASSLDSTEAYEQYF
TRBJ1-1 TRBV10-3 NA CALVSVGATEAFF
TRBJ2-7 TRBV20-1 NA CSARPTGNEQYF
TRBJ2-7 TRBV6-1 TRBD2 CASSPELGTSGGRRSYEQYF
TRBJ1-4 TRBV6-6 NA CASGIEKLFF
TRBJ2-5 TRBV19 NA CATENKGSGAQYF
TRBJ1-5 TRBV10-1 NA CASSESVGSQPQHF
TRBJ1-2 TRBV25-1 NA CASSWGPGYGYTF
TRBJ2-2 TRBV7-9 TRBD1 CASGQPHPGQDGELFF
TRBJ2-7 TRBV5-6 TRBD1 CASSYKGQGAEEQYF
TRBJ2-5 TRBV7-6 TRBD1 CASSLWQGVQETQYF
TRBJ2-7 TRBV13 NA CASSIRGRSYEQYF
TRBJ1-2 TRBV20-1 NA CSAYSSGNYGYTF
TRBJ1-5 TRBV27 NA CASRGHSDQPQHF
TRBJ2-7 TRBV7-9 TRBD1 CASSSRQGPEQYF
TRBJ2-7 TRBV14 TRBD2 CASSQERREFYEQYF
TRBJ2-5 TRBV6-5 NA CASSKGSEETQYF
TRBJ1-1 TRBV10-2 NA CASTLGGLTEAFF
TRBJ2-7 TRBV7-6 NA CASSSERTGGYEQYF
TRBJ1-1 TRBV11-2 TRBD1 CASRDKEQGEVTEAFF
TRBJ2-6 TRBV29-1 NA CSVEMGTPGANVLTF
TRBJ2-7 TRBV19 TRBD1 CASKRTGGSYEQYF
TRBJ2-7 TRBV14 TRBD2 CASSGGGNYEQHF
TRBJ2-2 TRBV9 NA CASSVAPGMNTGELFF
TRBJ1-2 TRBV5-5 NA CASRRDTDTYGYTF
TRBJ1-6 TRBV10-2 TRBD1 CASSESRQGIRTSPLHF
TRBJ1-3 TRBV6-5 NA CASLSTGNTIYF
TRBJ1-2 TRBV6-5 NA CASRTNYGYTF
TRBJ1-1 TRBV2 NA CGTAWSMNTEAFF
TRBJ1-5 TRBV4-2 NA CASSQDQNRENQPQHF